The T cell receptor beta chain under discussion was sequenced for a study of T cell responses to AZD1222 COVID-19 vaccine. The table lists this clone with a count of one. Its antigen is currently unknown. Germline lookup yields CDR1 MNHEY and CDR2 SMNVEV (reference sequence). The CDR3 is 16 amino acids. V was clipped by 5 bases and J by 4 bases; unmatched bases: 4. Points from the study as a whole: The study reported that nearly half of spike-specific TCRs target unmutated variant regions. It should be noted that donors were predominantly white British and more often female, and clonal diversity was possibly underestimated.

Generated by immunoSEQ multiplex PCR, the TCRdb table keeps only in-frame clones and is missing some. The data hold over 95,000 clones, with approximately 93% observed a single time. The chain has TRBV27 and TRBJ2-1; 14 positions agree with TRBD2. The TCR comes from an adult in good health. The sample here was peripheral blood, taken on day 0 of AZD1222 vaccination. DNA for the CDR3: TGTGCCAGCAGTCCCAGACTAGCGGGGGGGTACAATGAGCAGTTCTTC. As protein: CASSPRLAGGYNEQFF.